These 29 T cell receptor beta chains were all obtained from the same sample, sequenced in a study of vaccination and CD4 T cells after COVID-19. Antigens of these TCRs are unknown. The Oncomine TCR Beta short-read assay generated sequence data from the DNA of cultured CD4+ T cells. TCRdb re-called the PCR reads with MiXCR, one entry per CDR3 protein. Altogether over 15,000 distinct CDR3 sequences are present, around 29% being singletons, with the ten largest covering about a sixth. The treatment: approximately 9-day PBMC culture with coronavirus spike peptide pools or control peptides (ViraFEST assay). Input material: cultured CD4+ T cells from blood. Every receptor here comes from a human donor with COVID-19.

In this sample, this clonotype is medium-sized. The chain is built from TRBV6-7 and TRBJ1-5; 7 bases match TRBD1. TRBV6-7 carries the ORF label, with uncertain function. The CDR3 has 13 residues. V shed 6 bases and J 9 bases; nucleotides not matched to a gene: 8. CDR3 in amino acids: CASRRQGMVPQHF. CDR3 DNA: TGTGCCAGCAGGCGACAGGGAATGGTGCCCCAGCATTTT.

This clonotype was picked up a small number of times. The J gene is TRBJ2-7, the V gene TRBV2; 10 positions match TRBD1. Germline V gene data show CDR1 as SNHLY and CDR2 as FYNNEI. Trimming at V came to 5 bases and at J to 1 base, leaving 8 bases not matched to a gene. The CDR3 runs 16 residues. CDR3 nucleotides: TGTGCCAGCAGTTCCGGACAGGGGGTCGGGTCCTACGAGCAGTACTTC. Translation: CASSSGQGVGSYEQYF.

In its sample, this clonotype was seen a few times. CDR3 in DNA: TGTGCCAGCAGTTACGGCGGGGTGAACACTGAAGCTTTCTTT. It encodes CASSYGGVNTEAFF. The rearrangement joins TRBV6-2 or TRBV6-3 to TRBJ1-1; D gene unclear. Trimming left V 2 bases short and J 0 bases short, with 7 bases between. In germline, CDR1 is MNHEY, CDR2 SVGEGT. The CDR3 runs to 14 residues.

The chain couples TRBV7-8 to TRBJ1-6, with D possibly TRBD1 on 6 matching bases. The CDR3 is 15 amino acids. Germline CDR1 and CDR2: SGHVS and FQNEAQ. V shed 1 base and J shed 4 bases, with 8 bases lying between them. The CDR3, as DNA: TGTGCCAGCAGCTTAGGGACAGATTATAATTCACCCCTCCACTTT. Protein sequence: CASSLGTDYNSPLHF.

This clonotype turned up a few times. In DNA, the CDR3 is TGTGCCAGCAGTTACCGGCCCTATGGGGTTGTTGTGACCCAGTACTTC. This encodes CASSYRPYGVVVTQYF. V is TRBV6-2 or TRBV6-3 and J is TRBJ2-5; D unclear. This CDR3 comprises 16 residues. V lost 2 bases and J lost 7, with 20 bases in between. In germline, CDR1 is MNHEY, CDR2 SVGEGT.

This rearrangement joins TRBV6-5 to TRBJ1-1, with 7 bases that match TRBD1. CDR1 and CDR2 (germline): MNHEY, SVGAGI. This CDR3 contains 16 residues. Losses at the gene ends were 4 bases for V and 4 bases for J; bases not matched to a gene: 12. CDR3 amino acids: CASSSKSNRGGTEAFF. The CDR3 DNA follows: TGTGCCAGCAGTTCCAAGTCAAACAGGGGTGGCACTGAAGCTTTCTTT.

The chain combines TRBV20-1 with TRBJ1-6, with TRBD1 identical over 8 bases. J gave up 12 bases and V 3 bases, and 19 bases lay outside the gene matches. Germline assignment: CDR1 DFQATT and CDR2 SNEGSKA (reference sequence). The CDR3 is 17 amino acids. CDR3 DNA sequence: TGCAGTGCTAGTCACCAGGGTCCGGGACAGGAAGGTTTACCCCTCCACTTT. It translates to CSASHQGPGQEGLPLHF.

This clonotype was observed a few times. This chain links TRBV18 with TRBJ1-3; D is uncertain. Germline lookup yields CDR1 KGHSH and CDR2 LQKENI. The CDR3 has 14 residues. V dropped 2 bases and J dropped 0 bases, with 5 bases sitting between them. The CDR3 reads CASSPSSSGNTIYF. For the CDR3, the DNA is TGTGCCAGCTCACCAAGCAGCTCTGGAAACACCATATATTTT.

This clonotype showed up just a few times. The gene calls are TRBV19 and TRBJ1-2, with TRBD1 as a possible D gene (5 bases). Trimming took off 6 bases at V and 8 bases at J, with 19 bases between the two ends. CDR1 is LNHDA and CDR2 is SQIVND in the germline V gene (reference sequence). The CDR3 consists of 14 residues. CDR3 sequence reads: CASRKDTETRGYTF. In nucleotides, the CDR3 is TGTGCCAGTAGAAAGGACACGGAAACGAGGGGCTACACCTTC.

V and J are TRBV20-1 and TRBJ1-1; D not certain. The CDR3 spans 12 residues. Germline V gene data show CDR1 as DFQATT and CDR2 as SNEGSKA (reference sequence). The V and J ends lost 3 bases and 2 bases respectively, with 7 bases between them. The CDR3 protein is CSARNPNTEAFF. The CDR3 DNA reads TGCAGTGCTAGGAATCCAAACACTGAAGCTTTCTTT.

This rearrangement joins TRBV7-2 to TRBJ1-6; D not resolved. Trimming shortened V by 4 bases and J by 14 bases, and 15 bases separated the two germline ends. CDR3 length: 13 amino acids. Germline CDR1 reads SGHTA; CDR2 reads FQGNSA. Written as DNA, the CDR3 is TGTGCCAGCAGCTCCCGAGGGTTCCGGGCCCTCCACTTT. This gives the protein CASSSRGFRALHF.

This clonotype is labeled medium-sized. The rearrangement joins TRBV6-5 to TRBJ1-2; D gene ambiguous. V gave up 0 bases and J gave up 5 bases, with 10 bases separating them. Germline assignment: CDR1 MNHEY and CDR2 SVGAGI. The CDR3 length is 14 residues. The CDR3 here is CASSYSQAPYGYTF. Here the CDR3 DNA reads TGTGCCAGCAGTTACTCGCAAGCCCCTTATGGCTACACCTTC.

The chain is built from TRBV11-2 and TRBJ1-2; D remains unclear. The V gene lost 1 base and the J gene lost 6 bases, with 9 bases spanning the gap. The CDR3 has 13 residues. Germline loops: CDR1 SGHAT, CDR2 FQNNGV. CDR3 coding DNA: TGTGCCAGCAGCTTAGCAGCCGGGAATGGCTACACCTTC. Protein sequence: CASSLAAGNGYTF.

Concerning this clonotype itself: At one end the junction does not follow the germline gene, possibly because of a read error. CDR3 loop: CTSSELLPTGELFF. The CDR3 nucleotides are TGCACCAGCAGTGAATTATTGCCCACCGGGGAGCTGTTTTTT. The chain links TRBV10-2 to TRBJ2-2; D gene unclear. The CDR3 totals 14 residues. Germline-derived CDR1 and CDR2 are WSHSY and SAAADI.

The table lists this clonotype with a few counts. This rearrangement joins TRBV5-4 to TRBJ1-6, with D perhaps matching TRBD1 (5 bases). V lost 0 bases, J lost 7 bases, and 8 bases lay in between. CDR3 length: 14 amino acids. CDR1 is SGHNT and CDR2 is YYREEE in the germline V gene (reference sequence). This CDR3 is CASSLGSGNSPLHF. In nucleotides, the CDR3 is TGTGCCAGCAGCTTGGGCTCAGGGAATTCACCCCTCCACTTT.

As concerns this clonotype: At one end, the junction sequence differs from germline, possibly due to a read error. The chain combines TRBV28 with TRBJ1-2; unclear D gene. There are 11 residues in the CDR3. Germline assignment: CDR1 MDHEN and CDR2 SYDVKM. This CDR3 reads CASRANYDYTF. CDR3 in DNA: TGTGCCAGCAGAGCTAACTATGACTACACCTTC.

The chain combines TRBV6-5 with TRBJ2-7; perhaps TRBD2 as D (5 bases). Trimming stripped 2 bases from V and 7 bases from J, with 21 bases between. This CDR3 comprises 16 residues. Per the germline V gene, CDR1 is MNHEY and CDR2 is SVGAGI. CDR3 DNA: TGTGCCAGCAGTTACACCCGCCCTGGGAGCAGCGGAGAGCAGTACTTC. Protein: CASSYTRPGSSGEQYF.

The chain employs TRBV5-1 and TRBJ2-7, with TRBD1 matching over 7 bases. This CDR3 region has 16 residues. CDR1 and CDR2 from the germline V gene are SGHRS and YFSETQ. Trimming removed 2 bases from V and 3 bases from J; junction bases left unmatched: 11. For the CDR3, the DNA is TGCGCCAGCAGCTTACCCGGGACAGTGGGAAACTACGAGCAGTACTTC. This encodes CASSLPGTVGNYEQYF.

V is TRBV7-2 and J is TRBJ2-3, with D unclear. The CDR3 extends over 11 amino acids. The germline gives CDR1 SGHTA, CDR2 FQGNSA. V was clipped by 3 bases and J by 6 bases, with 4 bases between them. The CDR3 spells CASSFGDTQYF. For the CDR3, the DNA is TGTGCCAGCAGCTTTGGGGATACGCAGTATTTT.

The V and J genes are TRBV18 and TRBJ2-3, with unresolved D. Germline CDR1 and CDR2: KGHSH and LQKENI. This CDR3 contains 14 residues. Trimming left V 3 bases short and J 6 bases short, with 13 bases between. CDR3 DNA sequence: TGTGCCAGCTCACCTTCCAGGATCGGTGATACGCAGTATTTT. Its protein is CASSPSRIGDTQYF.

The chain links TRBV19 to TRBJ2-2; no clear D. Germline assignment: CDR1 LNHDA and CDR2 SQIVND (reference sequence). V lost 3 bases and J lost 4, with 6 bases in between. CDR3 length: 13 amino acids. The CDR3 is CASSIRFTGELFF. As DNA, the CDR3 is TGTGCCAGTAGTATTAGGTTCACCGGGGAGCTGTTTTTT.

The rearrangement joins TRBV7-3 to TRBJ2-3; tentative D call: TRBD2 (7 bases). With 6 bases removed from V and 1 base from J, the gap between germline ends came to 17 bases. Germline V CDR1 and CDR2: SGHTA, FQGTGA. The CDR3 contains 16 residues. The CDR3 nucleotides are TGTGCCAGCAGTTCCACTGGGGGGGCGGGCACAGATACGCAGTATTTT. Amino acid sequence: CASSSTGGAGTDTQYF.

CDR3 residues: CASSPRTGGGYTF. The CDR3 DNA reads as TGTGCCAGCAGCCCTCGGACAGGGGGTGGCTACACCTTC. This chain joins TRBV11-3 and TRBJ1-2; 10 bases match TRBD1. The CDR3 is 13 residues long. Germline trimming cut 5 bases from V and 7 bases from J; bases unmatched to any gene: 4. The germline CDR1 and CDR2 sequences are SGHNT and YENEEA.

The CDR3 spells CSAREERGGPPQGTQYF. The CDR3 nucleotides are TGCAGTGCTAGAGAGGAGCGGGGGGGCCCCCCACAGGGTACGCAGTATTTT. V usage is TRBV20-1 and J usage is TRBJ2-3, with 10 bases fitting TRBD2. The junction had 14 bases not matched to a gene; V was cut back by 0 bases and J by 8 bases. Germline V gives CDR1 DFQATT, CDR2 SNEGSKA (reference sequence). CDR3 length equals 17 residues.

This clonotype was detected a few times. V gene TRBV7-9 combines with J gene TRBJ1-6, with TRBD1 matching 10 bases. The CDR3 totals 16 residues. Per germline, CDR1 SEHNR and CDR2 FQNEAQ (reference sequence). The junction had 5 bases not matched to a gene; V was cut back by 0 bases and J by 9 bases. The CDR3 nucleotides read TGTGCCAGCAGCTTAGCCGCCGGGACAGGGGTTTCACCCCTCCACTTT. Translating gives CASSLAAGTGVSPLHF.

The V gene is TRBV20-1, the J gene TRBJ2-1, with 9 bases that match TRBD2. The CDR3 length is 13 residues. The junction had 3 bases not matched to a gene; V was cut back by 6 bases and J by 3 bases. Germline V gives CDR1 DFQATT, CDR2 SNEGSKA (reference sequence). CDR3 residues: CSAAGGGYNEQFF. The CDR3 coding sequence is TGCAGTGCGGCGGGGGGGGGCTACAATGAGCAGTTCTTC.

The chain joins TRBV28 to TRBJ2-7; possibly TRBD1 for D (6 bases). The CDR3 consists of 16 residues. Germline V gene lookup returns CDR1 MDHEN and CDR2 SYDVKM. V shed 3 bases and J shed 0 bases, with 15 bases lying between them. The CDR3 DNA reads as TGTGCCAGCAGTTTCTCACTACAGGGCCTCTCCTACGAGCAGTACTTC. The encoded protein is CASSFSLQGLSYEQYF.

The chain recombines TRBV5-1 with TRBJ2-3; 13 bases are shared with TRBD2. The length of the CDR3 is 16 residues. CDR1 SGHRS and CDR2 YFSETQ come from the germline V gene. The V and J ends lost 4 bases and 2 bases, in that order; junction bases with no gene match: 4. The CDR3 DNA reads TGCGCCAGCAGCACCGGACTAGCGGGGGCCACAGATACGCAGTATTTT. Translating it yields CASSTGLAGATDTQYF.

The chain employs TRBV11-2 and TRBJ1-4; TRBD1 matches at 7 bases. Germline V lookup: CDR1 SGHAT, CDR2 FQNNGV. The CDR3 consists of 16 residues. V shed 5 bases and J 1 base; nucleotides not matched to a gene: 7. The CDR3 bases are TGTGCCAGCAGCAGGGGGCAAAGGGGAACTAATGAAAAACTGTTTTTT. Protein: CASSRGQRGTNEKLFF.